This TCR beta chain originates from a study of T cells after yellow fever vaccination. Looking at the study overall: SMART-Seq v4 Ultra Low Input prepared the low-cell-number fractions. Study-level findings and limits: Re-detected after boosting: most primary clones, 96% of CD4 and less than 90% of CD8.

This clonotype was seen at least ten times. Germline lookup yields CDR1 SEHNR and CDR2 FQNEAQ (reference sequence). The CDR3 covers 14 residues. V dropped 5 bases and J dropped 0; count of bases not matched to a gene: 3. TCRdb recomputed calls from the 5' RACE reads with MiXCR, one row per CDR3 protein. Of around 56,000 distinct CDR3 sequences in the sample, 5.5% to 6% were seen once. The chain links TRBV7-9 to TRBJ1-1; 7 bases are shared with TRBD1. This clonotype was obtained from a man aged 18 to 35 who received the YFV17D yellow fever vaccine. The material was PBMCs, either bulk or a sorted T-cell subset (CD4+, CD8+, memory, or dextramer-sorted; not recorded which), obtained on the day of the yellow fever booster vaccination. CDR3 in amino acids: CASSRQGMNTEAFF. CDR3 in DNA: TGTGCCAGCAGCCGACAGGGAATGAACACTGAAGCTTTCTTT. The whole variable domain, remainder taken from reference TRBV7-9 and TRBJ1-1, is DTGVSQNPRHKITKRGQNVTFRCDPISEHNRLYWYRQTLGQGPEFLTYFQNEAQLEKSRLLSDRFSAERPKGSFSTLEIQRTEQGDSAMYLCASSRQGMNTEAFFGQGTRLTVV.